Below are 20 T cell receptor beta chains sequenced from a single sample in a study of PD-1 blockade in mismatch repair-deficient tumors. The data were produced by immunoSEQ multiplex PCR, yet TCRdb's version contains in-frame clones alone and is incomplete. This table holds 80,000 to 130,000 clones, approximately 83% found once. This sample comprised peripheral blood, obtained about 33 weeks after starting pembrolizumab. Source of these receptors: an adult with mismatch repair-deficient cancer.

V gene TRBV29-1 combines with J gene TRBJ2-3; D remains unclear. The CDR3 length is 15 residues. Trimming shortened V by 6 bases and J by 1 base, and 17 bases separated the two germline ends. CDR1 is SQVTM, CDR2 ANQGSEA, per germline. This CDR3 is CSVRLPWQGTDTQYF. For the CDR3, the DNA is TGCAGCGTCCGTCTTCCCTGGCAGGGCACAGATACGCAGTATTTT.

This clone was detected once. The rearrangement links TRBV14 to TRBJ2-5; either TRBD1 or TRBD2 may fit D (7 bases each). The CDR3 spans 15 residues. The V gene's germline CDR1 is SGHDN and CDR2 FVKESK. V dropped 4 bases and J dropped 5 bases, with 17 bases sitting between them. The CDR3 loop is CASSPSWGGGETQYF. CDR3 nucleotide sequence: TGTGCCAGCAGCCCATCTTGGGGAGGGGGCGAGACCCAGTACTTC.

A few counts support this clone. This chain joins TRBV5-4 and TRBJ2-1; TRBD2 matches at 8 bases. The CDR3 is made up of 14 amino acids. Trimming removed 3 bases from V and 5 bases from J; junction bases left unmatched: 4. Germline V gene sequence: CDR1 SGHNT, CDR2 YYREEE (reference sequence). The CDR3 DNA follows: TGTGCCAGCAGCTCGGGACTAGGAGACAATGAGCAGTTCTTC. It encodes CASSSGLGDNEQFF.

This clone has just one count. The chain uses TRBV11-2 and TRBJ2-7; D assignment may be TRBD1 or TRBD2 (5 bases each). The CDR3 sequence is 14 residues long. CDR1 and CDR2 (germline): SGHAT, FQNNGV. V dropped 6 bases and J dropped 9 bases, with 21 bases sitting between them. The CDR3 reads CASSSGTPGLWQYF. CDR3 sequence (DNA): TGTGCCAGCAGTTCAGGGACCCCCGGGTTGTGGCAGTACTTC.

CDR3 sequence (DNA): TGTGCCAGTAGTTCCGGGGAGCTGTTTTTT. Its translation: CASSSGELFF. The rearrangement links TRBV19 to TRBJ2-2; no clear D. The CDR3 consists of 10 residues. The germline CDR1 and CDR2 sequences are LNHDA and SQIVND (reference sequence). Trimming removed 5 bases from V and 6 bases from J, with 1 base in between.

By share, this clone ranks as large (0.1 to 1%). The gene calls are TRBV5-6 and TRBJ1-1; D is unresolved. V was trimmed by 2 bases and J by 5 bases, leaving 10 bases between them. The CDR3 is made up of 13 amino acids. Germline CDR1 reads SGHDT; CDR2 reads YYEEEE. The CDR3 DNA follows: TGTGCCAGCAGCTTCGAGGGATGGACTGAAGCTTTCTTT. Encoded protein: CASSFEGWTEAFF. Full variable domain (outside the CDR3, taken from reference TRBV5-6 and TRBJ1-1): DAGVTQSPTHLIKTRGQQVTLRCSPKSGHDTVSWYQQALGQGPQFIFQYYEEEERQRGNFPDRFSGHQFPNYSSELNVNALLLGDSALYLCASSFEGWTEAFFGQGTRLTVV.

The chain combines TRBV5-6 with TRBJ2-7; 7 nucleotides line up with TRBD2. V shed 4 bases and J 2 bases; nucleotides not matched to a gene: 9. Looked up from germline, CDR1 is SGHDT and CDR2 is YYEEEE. CDR3 length equals 15 residues. In nucleotides, the CDR3 is TGTGCCAGCAGCCCCCGGGACTACGGAACCTACGAGCAGTACTTC. This sequence encodes CASSPRDYGTYEQYF.

The gene calls are TRBV4-3 and TRBJ1-4; possibly TRBD1 for D (5 bases). V lost 0 bases, J lost 7 bases, and 27 bases lay in between. The CDR3 covers 20 residues. Germline CDR1 and CDR2: LGHNA and YSLEER. The CDR3 spells CASSQDLEGEKGSLAEKLFF. The DNA of the CDR3 is TGCGCCAGCAGCCAAGATCTGGAAGGTGAGAAGGGGTCTTTGGCTGAAAAACTGTTTTTT.

The chain carries TRBV28 and TRBJ2-7; the D is unclear. Trimming left V 6 bases short and J 3 bases short, with 9 bases between. This CDR3 is 12 amino acids long. Germline-derived CDR1 and CDR2 are MDHEN and SYDVKM. The CDR3, as DNA: TGTGCCAGCAGCCCTAGAGGCTACGAGCAGTACTTC. Protein: CASSPRGYEQYF.

This rearrangement joins TRBV5-4 to TRBJ2-1; 13 bases map to TRBD2. The CDR3 extends over 18 amino acids. V shed 4 bases and J 4 bases; nucleotides not matched to a gene: 11. Germline values: CDR1 SGHNT, CDR2 YYREEE (reference sequence). CDR3 protein: CASSGGPGTSGVYNEQFF. CDR3 bases: TGTGCCAGCAGCGGTGGTCCCGGGACTAGCGGGGTTTACAATGAGCAGTTCTTC.

This chain links TRBV5-5 with TRBJ1-4; 9 bases line up with TRBD1. V trimming: 2 bases; J trimming: 10 bases; junction bases outside the gene matches: 9. The CDR3 is 15 amino acids. Per the germline V gene, CDR1 is SGHKS and CDR2 is YYEKEE (reference sequence). The chain's CDR3 is CASSFQPGQGVKLFF. Here the CDR3 DNA reads TGTGCCAGCAGCTTCCAGCCGGGACAGGGAGTAAAACTGTTTTTT.

This clone was detected once. The V call is TRBV15, the J call TRBJ2-2; the D gene is possibly TRBD2 (5 bases). This CDR3 spans 15 amino acids. With 1 base removed from V and 8 bases from J, the gap between germline ends came to 14 bases. Germline V gives CDR1 LNHNV, CDR2 YYDKDF (reference sequence). The DNA for the CDR3 is TGTGCCACCAGCAGAGTGGTAGGACTCCCGGGGGAGCTGTTTTTT. Translation gives CATSRVVGLPGELFF.

The chain uses TRBV5-1 and TRBJ2-2, with TRBD1 identical over 9 bases. The CDR3 contains 19 residues. With V trimmed by 4 bases and J by 2 bases, 15 bases remained unmatched. Germline CDR1 reads SGHRS; CDR2 reads YFSETQ. In DNA, the CDR3 is TGCGCCAGCAGCGCCTCCGGGACAGGGTCCTTACTTAACACCGGGGAGCTGTTTTTT. The encoded protein is CASSASGTGSLLNTGELFF. Full variable domain (outside the CDR3, taken from reference TRBV5-1 and TRBJ2-2): KAGVTQTPRYLIKTRGQQVTLSCSPISGHRSVSWYQQTPGQGLQFLFEYFSETQRNKGNFPGRFSGRQFSNSRSEMNVSTLELGDSALYLCASSASGTGSLLNTGELFFGEGSRLTVL.

The chain couples TRBV30 to TRBJ1-1; D may be TRBD1 (5 bases). V lost 4 bases, J lost 0 bases, and 15 bases lay in between. There are 15 residues in the CDR3. Germline lookup yields CDR1 GTSNPN and CDR2 SVGIG (reference sequence). Written as DNA, the CDR3 is TGTGCCTGGACAGTCCGCAGGGCGATGAACACTGAAGCTTTCTTT. This encodes CAWTVRRAMNTEAFF. The full variable domain, with the rest looked up from reference TRBV30 and TRBJ1-1, is SQTIHQWPATLVQPVGSPLSLECTVEGTSNPNLYWYRQAAGRGLQLLFYSVGIGQISSEVPQNLSASRPQDRQFILSSKKLLLSDSGFYLCAWTVRRAMNTEAFFGQGTRLTVV.

This rearrangement joins TRBV7-9 to TRBJ1-2; D not resolved. The germline V gene encodes CDR1 SEHNR and CDR2 FQNEAQ (reference sequence). V lost 5 bases and J 3 bases, leaving 10 bases between the germline ends. This CDR3 comprises 13 residues. CDR3 protein: CASSPSMDYGYTF. The CDR3 DNA is TGTGCCAGCAGCCCCTCGATGGACTATGGCTACACCTTC. Based on the CDR3 plus reference TRBV7-9 and TRBJ1-2, the full variable domain is DTGVSQNPRHKITKRGQNVTFRCDPISEHNRLYWYRQTLGQGPEFLTYFQNEAQLEKSRLLSDRFSAERPKGSFSTLEIQRTEQGDSAMYLCASSPSMDYGYTFGSGTRLTVV.

The V gene is TRBV25-1, the J gene TRBJ2-1; perhaps TRBD2 as D (5 bases). This CDR3 contains 12 residues. Per the germline V gene, CDR1 is MGHDK and CDR2 is SYGVNS. Trimming removed 5 bases at V and 8 bases at J, with 10 bases between. The CDR3: CASSSGWDEQFF. The CDR3 DNA is TGTGCCAGCAGTTCGGGATGGGATGAGCAGTTCTTC. The full variable domain, completed using reference TRBV25-1 and TRBJ2-1, is EADIYQTPRYLVIGTGKKITLECSQTMGHDKMYWYQQDPGMELHLIHYSYGVNSTEKGDLSSESTVSRIRTEHFPLTLESARPSHTSQYLCASSSGWDEQFFGPGTRLTVL.

The chain has TRBV7-9 and TRBJ1-3; maybe TRBD1 (6 bases). The CDR3 runs 14 residues. Trimming cost V 5 bases and J 2 bases, with 10 bases left between them. The germline CDR1 and CDR2 sequences are SEHNR and FQNEAQ (reference sequence). The CDR3 region is CASSETGAGNTIYF. CDR3 sequence (DNA): TGTGCCAGCAGCGAGACAGGTGCTGGAAACACCATATATTTT.

The gene calls are TRBV2 and TRBJ2-5; no reliable D call. This CDR3 comprises 14 residues. CDR1 SNHLY and CDR2 FYNNEI come from the germline V gene. Between the trimmed V and J ends, which lost 6 bases and 7 bases, there was a span of 18 bases. Written as DNA, the CDR3 is TGTGCCAGCAGCGCCCCCATGGAACAATCGACCCAGTACTTC. Amino acid sequence: CASSAPMEQSTQYF.

This clone was recorded once. This chain connects TRBV6-6 to TRBJ2-5; perhaps TRBD1 as D (6 bases). This CDR3 has 15 residues. Germline V gene lookup returns CDR1 MNHNY and CDR2 SVGAGI (reference sequence). V was shortened by 2 bases and J by 5 bases, with 15 bases between the two germline ends. The CDR3 coding sequence is TGTGCCAGCAGTTACACAGGACAGTTTCAGGAGACCCAGTACTTC. It specifies CASSYTGQFQETQYF.

The chain couples TRBV14 to TRBJ2-7, with 7 bases identical to TRBD1. This CDR3 comprises 14 residues. V trimming: 5 bases; J trimming: 4 bases; junction bases outside the gene matches: 8. CDR1 is SGHDN and CDR2 is FVKESK in the germline V gene. CDR3: CASSSGQNAYEQYF. The CDR3 region has the DNA TGTGCCAGCAGCTCGGGACAGAATGCTTACGAGCAGTACTTC.